Presented here are 7 T cell receptor beta chains from one specimen sequenced in a study of blood T cell repertoires in COVID-19. The method was immunoSEQ multiplex PCR; TCRdb's version includes in-frame clones alone and lacks a portion of them. The sample shows almost 95,000 clones, about 83% of them seen only once. The material sequenced was peripheral blood. The source is a woman aged 55-69 years with COVID-19, enrolled during active disease.

This chain joins TRBV11-3 and TRBJ2-2; 7 nucleotides agree with TRBD1. The CDR3 has 16 amino acids. The J segment lost 8 bases and the V segment lost 5 bases, leaving 14 bases of the junction unmatched. The germline CDR1 and CDR2 sequences are SGHNT and YENEEA. CDR3 in DNA: TGTGCCAGCAGCCATGGGGACAGCAGTGTATTGGGGGAGCTGTTTTTT. Amino acids: CASSHGDSSVLGELFF.

This clone was counted a few times. The chain links TRBV27 to TRBJ2-2; D is uncertain. Looked up from germline, CDR1 is MNHEY and CDR2 is SMNVEV (reference sequence). The CDR3 extends over 13 amino acids. Trimming shortened V by 7 bases and J by 8 bases, and 14 bases separated the two germline ends. CDR3 region: CASTRSPRGELFF. CDR3 coding DNA: TGTGCCAGCACCCGTTCCCCGAGGGGGGAGCTGTTTTTT.

This clone was found a few times. V usage is TRBV4-1 and J usage is TRBJ1-2; D call uncertain. Germline CDR1 is MGHRA and CDR2 is YSYEKL. This CDR3 region has 15 residues. The V end lost 1 base, the J end lost 5 bases, and 14 bases lay between the germline ends. The CDR3 loop reads CASSQVLVGPYGYTF. The CDR3 DNA sequence: TGCGCCAGCAGCCAAGTATTGGTGGGCCCGTATGGCTACACCTTC.

This clone appeared once. V and J are TRBV14 and TRBJ1-6; D unclear. In germline, CDR1 is SGHDN, CDR2 FVKESK. Trimming pared 2 bases from V and 3 bases from J, leaving 2 bases between. This CDR3 has 13 amino acids. CDR3 sequence: CASSQLYNSPLHF. DNA for the CDR3: TGTGCCAGCAGCCAACTCTATAATTCACCCCTCCACTTT.

V usage is TRBV6-2 or TRBV6-3 and J usage is TRBJ2-3, with 13 bases identical to TRBD2. Germline V gives CDR1 MNHEY, CDR2 SVGEGT. The J segment lost 7 bases and the V segment lost 6 bases, leaving 10 bases of the junction unmatched. This CDR3 is built from 16 residues. CDR3 region: CASSRPRTSGGNTQYF. CDR3 DNA: TGTGCCAGCAGCCGACCGAGGACTAGCGGGGGAAATACGCAGTATTTT.

The chain has TRBV6-2 or TRBV6-3 and TRBJ2-5, with TRBD2 identical over 10 bases. Germline V gene lookup returns CDR1 MNHEY and CDR2 SVGEGT. The CDR3 totals 15 residues. V lost 4 bases, J lost 7 bases, and 9 bases stayed unmatched. DNA of the CDR3: TGTGCCAGCAGTTCCGGGACTAGCGCCGGCGGGACCCAGTACTTC. Its translation is CASSSGTSAGGTQYF.

This chain uses TRBV11-2 with TRBJ2-3; 10 nucleotides agree with TRBD2. The CDR3 totals 16 residues. After removal of 0 bases from V and 7 bases from J, the junction contained 7 bases not matched to a gene. Germline lookup yields CDR1 SGHAT and CDR2 FQNNGV. CDR3: CASSLESPSGGYTQYF. CDR3 coding DNA: TGTGCCAGCAGCTTAGAGTCGCCTAGCGGGGGATATACGCAGTATTTT.